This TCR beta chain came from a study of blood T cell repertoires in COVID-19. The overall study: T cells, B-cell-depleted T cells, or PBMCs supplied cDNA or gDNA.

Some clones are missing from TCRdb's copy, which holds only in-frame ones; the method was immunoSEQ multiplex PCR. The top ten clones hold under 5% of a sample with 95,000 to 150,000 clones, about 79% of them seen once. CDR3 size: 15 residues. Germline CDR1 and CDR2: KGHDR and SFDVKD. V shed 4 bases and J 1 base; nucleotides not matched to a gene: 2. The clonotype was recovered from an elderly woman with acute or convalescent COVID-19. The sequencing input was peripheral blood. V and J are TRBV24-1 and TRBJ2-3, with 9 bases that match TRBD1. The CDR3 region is CATSERDRGTDTQYF. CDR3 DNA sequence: TGTGCCACCAGTGAACGGGACAGGGGCACAGATACGCAGTATTTT.